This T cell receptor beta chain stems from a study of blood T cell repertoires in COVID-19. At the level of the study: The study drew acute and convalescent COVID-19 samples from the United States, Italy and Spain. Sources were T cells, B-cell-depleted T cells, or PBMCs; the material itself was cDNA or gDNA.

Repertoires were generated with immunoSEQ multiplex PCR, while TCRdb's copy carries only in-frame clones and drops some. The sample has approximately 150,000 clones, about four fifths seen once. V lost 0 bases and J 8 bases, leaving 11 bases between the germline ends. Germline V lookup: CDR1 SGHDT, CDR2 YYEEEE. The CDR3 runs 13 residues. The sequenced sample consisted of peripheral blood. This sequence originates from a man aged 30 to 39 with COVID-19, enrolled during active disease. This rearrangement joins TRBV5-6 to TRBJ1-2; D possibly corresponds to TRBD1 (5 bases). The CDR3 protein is CASSLGRGKGYTF. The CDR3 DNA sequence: TGTGCCAGCAGCTTGGGTAGGGGCAAAGGCTACACCTTC.